The 26 T cell receptor beta chains in this list originate from one sample, sequenced in a study of blood T cell repertoires in COVID-19. The assay was immunoSEQ multiplex PCR, and TCRdb's table has in-frame clones only and misses some. The sample holds 200,000 to 250,000 clones, approximately 82% seen once. The sample was peripheral blood. These receptors came from an elderly woman with acute or convalescent COVID-19.

V usage is TRBV18 and J usage is TRBJ1-3; 7 nucleotides align to TRBD1. The junction had 8 bases not matched to a gene; V was cut back by 6 bases and J by 3 bases. The CDR3 is made up of 15 amino acids. In germline, CDR1 is KGHSH, CDR2 LQKENI. Written as DNA, the CDR3 is TGTGCCAGCTCGACACAGGGGAACTATGGAAACACCATATATTTT. Its translation: CASSTQGNYGNTIYF.

The chain combines TRBV28 with TRBJ2-5, with a weak D call TRBD2 (5 bases). CDR3 length: 16 residues. In germline, CDR1 is MDHEN, CDR2 SYDVKM. Trimming removed 6 bases from V and 1 base from J, with 18 bases in between. CDR3: CASSEYKLGIQETQYF. The DNA of the CDR3 is TGTGCCAGCAGCGAGTATAAACTAGGGATCCAAGAGACCCAGTACTTC.

This sequence joins TRBV4-1 and TRBJ2-7, with TRBD1 matching over 9 bases. Germline V lookup: CDR1 MGHRA, CDR2 YSYEKL. The CDR3 spans 14 residues. Unmatched junction bases numbered 7, after V lost 6 bases and J lost 4 bases. CDR3 region: CASRPGTGFYEQYF. The CDR3 DNA reads as TGCGCCAGCAGACCCGGGACAGGGTTTTACGAGCAGTACTTC.

This rearrangement joins TRBV9 to TRBJ2-3; D remains ambiguous. The CDR3 sequence is 11 residues long. Germline-derived CDR1 and CDR2 are SGDLS and YYNGEE. V dropped 2 bases and J dropped 6 bases, with 4 bases sitting between them. This chain's CDR3 is CASSVADTQYF. In DNA form, the CDR3 reads TGTGCCAGCAGCGTGGCTGATACGCAGTATTTT.

The chain carries TRBV19 and TRBJ1-1, with 10 bases aligning to TRBD1. The V gene end was trimmed by 5 bases and the J gene end by 2 bases; junction bases not matched to a gene: 11. Germline values: CDR1 LNHDA, CDR2 SQIVND (reference sequence). The CDR3 is 17 amino acids. CDR3 region: CASSPGGTGAINTEAFF. CDR3 DNA sequence: TGTGCCAGTAGTCCCGGGGGGACAGGGGCCATTAACACTGAAGCTTTCTTT. Complete variable domain (other parts from reference TRBV19 and TRBJ1-1): DGGITQSPKYLFRKEGQNVTLSCEQNLNHDAMYWYRQDPGQGLRLIYYSQIVNDFQKGDIAEGYSVSREKKESFPLTVTSAQKNPTAFYLCASSPGGTGAINTEAFFGQGTRLTVV.

V and J are TRBV19 and TRBJ2-2; D is perhaps TRBD1 (6 bases). CDR1 LNHDA and CDR2 SQIVND come from the germline V gene (reference sequence). The CDR3 loop spans 17 amino acids. V lost 0 bases and J 4 bases, leaving 15 bases between the germline ends. CDR3 residues: CASSIEFGGFFTGELFF. In DNA form, the CDR3 reads TGTGCCAGTAGTATAGAGTTTGGGGGCTTCTTCACCGGGGAGCTGTTTTTT.

This clone was seen once. The CDR3 loop reads CASSPFSGGSGYTF. The CDR3 nucleotides read TGTGCCAGCAGCCCCTTCTCAGGGGGCTCAGGCTACACCTTC. The chain links TRBV3-1 (or the pseudogene TRBV3-2) to TRBJ1-2; 8 bases fit TRBD1. Germline CDR1 reads LGHDT; CDR2 reads YNNKEL (reference sequence). The J segment lost 8 bases and the V segment lost 4 bases, leaving 9 bases of the junction unmatched. The CDR3 totals 14 residues.

V and J are TRBV3-1 (or the pseudogene TRBV3-2) and TRBJ2-5; TRBD1 matches 8 bases. From germline, CDR1 is LGHDT and CDR2 YNNKEL (reference sequence). The CDR3 length is 13 residues. Trimming at V came to 6 bases and at J to 3 bases, leaving 3 bases not matched to a gene. The CDR3 loop reads CASSLQGEETQYF. CDR3 nucleotide sequence: TGTGCCAGCAGTCTACAGGGGGAAGAGACCCAGTACTTC.

This chain links TRBV2 with TRBJ2-7, with 9 bases that match TRBD2. The CDR3 loop spans 15 amino acids. The V gene's germline CDR1 is SNHLY and CDR2 FYNNEI. The V segment lost 3 bases and the J segment 0 bases; nucleotides outside the gene matches: 3. The CDR3 loop is CASSEELAGSYEQYF. The DNA of the CDR3 is TGTGCCAGCAGTGAGGAACTAGCGGGCTCCTACGAGCAGTACTTC.

This clone was seen just once. The chain combines TRBV7-2 with TRBJ2-2, with 7 bases aligning to TRBD2. Germline V gene lookup returns CDR1 SGHTA and CDR2 FQGNSA. V was pared by 5 bases and J by 4 bases, with 7 bases of the junction left unmatched. This CDR3 has 15 residues. CDR3 bases: TGTGCCAGCAGCGAGAGAGCGGGGCGCACCGGGGAGCTGTTTTTT. As protein: CASSERAGRTGELFF.

The chain is built from TRBV16 and TRBJ2-2, with 7 bases matching TRBD1. The V segment lost 4 bases and the J segment 2 bases; nucleotides outside the gene matches: 7. CDR1 and CDR2 (germline): KGHSY, FQNENV. There are 16 residues in the CDR3. The chain's CDR3 is CASSRNRGRNTGELFF. The CDR3 DNA follows: TGTGCCAGCAGCCGTAACAGGGGCCGAAACACCGGGGAGCTGTTTTTT.

This clone was observed once. The chain combines TRBV5-1 with TRBJ1-6; tentative D call: TRBD1 (5 bases). The CDR3 loop spans 16 amino acids. V lost 1 base and J 7 bases, leaving 15 bases between the germline ends. The germline V gene encodes CDR1 SGHRS and CDR2 YFSETQ. The CDR3 region is CASSLSGDGGNSPLHF. In DNA, the CDR3 is TGCGCCAGCAGCTTGTCGGGGGATGGGGGGAATTCACCCCTCCACTTT.

In this sample, this clone turned up once. The chain has TRBV9 and TRBJ2-3; D unresolved. This CDR3 has 16 amino acids. CDR1 SGDLS and CDR2 YYNGEE come from the germline V gene. The germline V and J ends were trimmed by 4 bases and 4 bases, with 19 bases remaining between them. This chain's CDR3 is CASSPQGTLRADTQYF. In DNA, the CDR3 is TGTGCCAGCAGCCCCCAAGGAACACTACGCGCAGATACGCAGTATTTT.

This chain links TRBV5-6 with TRBJ1-5; D unresolved. Trimming took off 0 bases at V and 2 bases at J, with 3 bases between the two ends. The CDR3 totals 13 residues. Germline V gene lookup returns CDR1 SGHDT and CDR2 YYEEEE. The CDR3 sequence: CASSLAGNQPQHF. The CDR3 bases are TGTGCCAGCAGCTTGGCCGGCAATCAGCCCCAGCATTTT.

The chain couples TRBV3-1 (or the pseudogene TRBV3-2) to TRBJ2-7; no reliable D call. Germline CDR1 is LGHDT and CDR2 is YNNKEL (reference sequence). The V end was cut by 1 base, the J end by 3 bases, with 4 bases between. The CDR3 contains 12 residues. The CDR3 nucleotides read TGTGCCAGCAGCCAAGTCTACTACGAGCAGTACTTC. Translation: CASSQVYYEQYF.

This clone has a handful of counts. Additional DNA sequences in this sample encode the identical CDR3. The chain employs TRBV10-3 and TRBJ1-2, with D hard to call. The CDR3 loop spans 15 amino acids. Germline values: CDR1 ENHRY, CDR2 SYGVKD. Trimming removed 4 bases from V and 0 bases from J, with 12 bases in between. The CDR3 DNA is TGTGCCATCAGTGGGGGAGGAGGAACTAACTATGGCTACACCTTC. Translation gives CAISGGGGTNYGYTF.

V is TRBV6-5 and J is TRBJ1-1; 7 bases map to TRBD1. Per the germline V gene, CDR1 is MNHEY and CDR2 is SVGAGI. The ends lost 7 bases at V and 4 bases at J; junction bases unmatched: 6. The CDR3 is 13 amino acids. The CDR3 coding sequence is TGTGCCAGCAAGGGGGCTGGGGGCACTGAAGCTTTCTTT. Its protein product is CASKGAGGTEAFF.

The rearrangement links TRBV5-4 to TRBJ1-6; D unresolved. Germline loops: CDR1 SGHNT, CDR2 YYREEE (reference sequence). Trimming took off 6 bases at V and 8 bases at J, with 18 bases between the two ends. CDR3 length: 15 amino acids. This CDR3 is CASNPDRSRDSPLHF. The CDR3 bases are TGTGCCAGCAACCCAGATAGGAGCCGGGATTCACCCCTCCACTTT.

The rearrangement uses TRBV30 and TRBJ1-2; D not resolved. Trimming cost V 0 bases and J 3 bases, with 14 bases left between them. The CDR3 runs to 15 residues. Germline CDR1 reads GTSNPN; CDR2 reads SVGIG (reference sequence). CDR3 residues: CAWSVEPRDDYGYTF. The CDR3 DNA reads TGTGCCTGGAGTGTCGAACCGCGGGATGACTATGGCTACACCTTC.

The CDR3: CASSISRGQGNIQYF. DNA of the CDR3: TGTGCCAGCAGCATAAGCAGGGGGCAGGGAAACATTCAGTACTTC. The V call is TRBV13, the J call TRBJ2-4; TRBD1 agrees at 8 bases. V trimming: 5 bases; J trimming: 6 bases; junction bases outside the gene matches: 9. The CDR3 is 15 residues long. Per germline, CDR1 PRHDT and CDR2 FYEKMQ (reference sequence).

The chain combines TRBV4-1 with TRBJ2-3; D uncertain. Germline V gene lookup returns CDR1 MGHRA and CDR2 YSYEKL. The CDR3 length is 15 residues. Trimming took off 0 bases at V and 5 bases at J, with 12 bases between the two ends. This chain's CDR3 is CASSQDELPGDTQYF. For the CDR3, the DNA is TGCGCCAGCAGCCAAGATGAGCTCCCCGGAGATACGCAGTATTTT.

The rearrangement links TRBV29-1 to TRBJ1-1, with D perhaps TRBD1 (5 bases). Germline values: CDR1 SQVTM, CDR2 ANQGSEA. This CDR3 region has 14 residues. V was pared by 6 bases and J by 0 bases, with 14 bases between. The CDR3 DNA sequence: TGCAGCGTCCCACGACAGCCTATGAACACTGAAGCTTTCTTT. Amino acids: CSVPRQPMNTEAFF.

The chain joins TRBV2 to TRBJ2-1; 7 bases match TRBD2. The length of the CDR3 is 13 residues. Germline V gene lookup returns CDR1 SNHLY and CDR2 FYNNEI. Trimming took 5 bases from V and 9 from J; bases not matched to a gene: 7. The CDR3: CASSSQTSPEQFF. CDR3 sequence (DNA): TGTGCCAGCAGTTCCCAGACTAGCCCTGAGCAGTTCTTC.

Here the CDR3 DNA reads TGTGCCAGCAGTCGACAGGGGGCCGCCATGGGCTACACCTTC. Amino acid sequence: CASSRQGAAMGYTF. J is TRBJ1-2 and V is TRBV28; the match to TRBD1 covers 10 bases. This CDR3 region has 14 residues. CDR1 is MDHEN, CDR2 SYDVKM, per germline. V lost 5 bases to trimming and J lost 8 bases; unmatched junction nucleotides: 8.

V is TRBV7-2 and J is TRBJ1-1, with D possibly being TRBD1 (6 bases). The CDR3 runs to 15 residues. The V gene lost 5 bases and the J gene lost 5 bases, with 18 bases spanning the gap. CDR1 and CDR2 (germline): SGHTA, FQGNSA. The CDR3 here is CASSVLRGQGTEAFF. CDR3 DNA: TGTGCCAGCAGCGTCCTTCGTGGGCAGGGGACTGAAGCTTTCTTT.

The chain carries TRBV6-1 and TRBJ2-7, with D possibly being TRBD1 (6 bases). The CDR3 covers 15 residues. Trimming removed 3 bases at V and 0 bases at J, with 12 bases between. Germline CDR1 reads MNHNS; CDR2 reads SASEGT. This chain's CDR3 is CASSDGQLPSYEQYF. CDR3 coding DNA: TGTGCCAGCAGTGATGGACAGTTACCCTCCTACGAGCAGTACTTC.